This entry concerns a single T cell receptor beta chain. The antigen is unknown. TCRdb reprocessed the 5' RACE reads via MiXCR and lists one record per CDR3 protein. This table holds 250,000 or so distinct CDR3 sequences, approximately 11% found once. The V end lost 7 bases, the J end lost 1 base, and 16 bases lay between the germline ends. Germline V gene data show CDR1 as SQVTM and CDR2 as ANQGSEA. The CDR3 is 14 amino acids. This entry is derived from a study of identical twins. Every donor was a healthy Caucasian. Study-wide results and caveats: Clonotypes of the beta chain that were abundant in cord blood carried fewer insertions (memory repertoires showed none).

In addition, the sample was reused for a study of yellow fever vaccine responses in identical twins.

V is TRBV29-1 and J is TRBJ1-1, with no clear D. The material sequenced was memory (CD45RO+) T cells sorted from blood. The TCR originated in a woman between 18 and 29 years old in good health. CDR3 residues: CSGRSPLRNTEAFF. CDR3 DNA sequence: TGCAGCGGACGCAGTCCCCTTCGGAACACTGAAGCTTTCTTT.